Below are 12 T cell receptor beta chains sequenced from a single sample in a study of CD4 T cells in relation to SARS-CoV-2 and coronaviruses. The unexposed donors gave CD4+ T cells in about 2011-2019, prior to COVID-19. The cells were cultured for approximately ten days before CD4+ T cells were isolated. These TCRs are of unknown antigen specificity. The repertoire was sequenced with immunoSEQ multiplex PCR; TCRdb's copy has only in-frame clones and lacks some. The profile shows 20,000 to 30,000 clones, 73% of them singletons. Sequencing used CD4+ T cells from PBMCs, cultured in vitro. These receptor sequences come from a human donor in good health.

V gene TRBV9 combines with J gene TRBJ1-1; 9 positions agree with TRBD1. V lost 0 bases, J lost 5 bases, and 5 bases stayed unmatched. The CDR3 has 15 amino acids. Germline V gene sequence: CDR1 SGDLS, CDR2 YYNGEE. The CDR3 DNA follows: TGTGCCAGCAGCGTAGTAGGGGGACAGGGAACTGAAGCTTTCTTT. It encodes CASSVVGGQGTEAFF.

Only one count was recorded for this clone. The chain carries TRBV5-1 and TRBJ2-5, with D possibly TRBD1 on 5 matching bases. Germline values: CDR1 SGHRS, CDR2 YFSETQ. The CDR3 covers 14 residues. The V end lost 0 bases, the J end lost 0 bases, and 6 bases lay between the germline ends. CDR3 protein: CASSLEGNQETQYF. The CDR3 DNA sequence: TGCGCCAGCAGCTTGGAGGGGAACCAAGAGACCCAGTACTTC.

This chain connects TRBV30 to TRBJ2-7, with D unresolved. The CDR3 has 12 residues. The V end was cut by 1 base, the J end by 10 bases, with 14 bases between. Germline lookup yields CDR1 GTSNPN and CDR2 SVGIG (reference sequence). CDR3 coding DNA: TGTGCCTGGAGTGGACCCCAAAGGCAACAGTACTTC. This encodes CAWSGPQRQQYF.

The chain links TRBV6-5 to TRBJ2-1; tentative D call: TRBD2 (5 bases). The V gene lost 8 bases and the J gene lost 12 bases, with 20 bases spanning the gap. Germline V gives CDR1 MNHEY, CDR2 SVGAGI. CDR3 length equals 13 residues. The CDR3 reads CASRRAPQSPQFF. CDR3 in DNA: TGTGCCAGCCGGCGGGCCCCCCAAAGTCCGCAGTTCTTC.

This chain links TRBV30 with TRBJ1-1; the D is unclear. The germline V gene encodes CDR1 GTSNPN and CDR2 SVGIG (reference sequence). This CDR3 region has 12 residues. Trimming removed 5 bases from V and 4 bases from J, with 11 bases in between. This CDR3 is CAWSPGSTEAFF. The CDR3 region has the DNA TGTGCCTGGTCGCCGGGAAGCACTGAAGCTTTCTTT.

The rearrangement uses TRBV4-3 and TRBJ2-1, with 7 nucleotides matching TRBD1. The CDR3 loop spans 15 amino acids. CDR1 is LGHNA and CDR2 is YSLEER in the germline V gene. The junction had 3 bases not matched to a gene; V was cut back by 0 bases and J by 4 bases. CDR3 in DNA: TGCGCCAGCAGCCAAGAACAGGGGAATTACAATGAGCAGTTCTTC. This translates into CASSQEQGNYNEQFF.

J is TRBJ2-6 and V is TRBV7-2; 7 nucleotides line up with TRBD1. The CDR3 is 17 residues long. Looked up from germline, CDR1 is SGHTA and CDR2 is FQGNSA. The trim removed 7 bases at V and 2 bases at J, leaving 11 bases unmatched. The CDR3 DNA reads TGTGCCAGCACCTCTGGACAGGTTCTTACTGGGGCCAACGTCCTGACTTTC. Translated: CASTSGQVLTGANVLTF.

The CDR3 reads CASSYGGGRGQPQHF. CDR3 DNA sequence: TGTGCCAGCAGTTACGGAGGGGGAAGAGGACAGCCCCAGCATTTT. The rearrangement links TRBV6-2 or TRBV6-3 to TRBJ1-5; the D gene is possibly TRBD1 (6 bases). Germline CDR1 and CDR2: MNHEY and SVGEGT. The V end was cut by 2 bases, the J end by 7 bases, with 15 bases between. CDR3 length: 15 amino acids.

Written as DNA, the CDR3 is TGTGCCAGCAGCGAGGGGGCGAGGTCACCCCTCCACTTT. Encoded protein: CASSEGARSPLHF. The J gene is TRBJ1-6, the V gene TRBV27; TRBD1 matches 7 bases. CDR1 is MNHEY, CDR2 SMNVEV, per germline (reference sequence). V dropped 6 bases and J dropped 10; count of bases not matched to a gene: 6. The CDR3 consists of 13 residues.

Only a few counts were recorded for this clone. The CDR3 region has the DNA TGTGCCAGTAAGGACAGCGCCTCCTCCTACGAGCAGTACTTC. Translating it yields CASKDSASSYEQYF. V is TRBV19 and J is TRBJ2-7; weak D call: TRBD1 (6 bases). Trimming stripped 7 bases from V and 0 bases from J, with 13 bases between. Germline V lookup: CDR1 LNHDA, CDR2 SQIVND (reference sequence). The CDR3 has 14 residues. Full variable domain (rest looked up from reference TRBV19 and TRBJ2-7): DGGITQSPKYLFRKEGQNVTLSCEQNLNHDAMYWYRQDPGQGLRLIYYSQIVNDFQKGDIAEGYSVSREKKESFPLTVTSAQKNPTAFYLCASKDSASSYEQYFGPGTRLTVT.

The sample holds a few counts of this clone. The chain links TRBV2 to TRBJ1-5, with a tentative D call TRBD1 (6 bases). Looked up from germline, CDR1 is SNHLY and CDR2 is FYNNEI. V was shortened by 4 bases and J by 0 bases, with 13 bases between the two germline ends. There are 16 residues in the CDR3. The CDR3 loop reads CASSALGQYSNQPQHF. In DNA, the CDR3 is TGTGCCAGCAGTGCCCTAGGACAGTATAGCAATCAGCCCCAGCATTTT.

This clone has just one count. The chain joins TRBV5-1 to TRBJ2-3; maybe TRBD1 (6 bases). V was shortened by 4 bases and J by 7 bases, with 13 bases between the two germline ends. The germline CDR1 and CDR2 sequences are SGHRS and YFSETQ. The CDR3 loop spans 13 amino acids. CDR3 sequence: CASSQDSFNTQYF. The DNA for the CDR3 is TGCGCCAGCAGCCAGGACAGCTTCAATACGCAGTATTTT.